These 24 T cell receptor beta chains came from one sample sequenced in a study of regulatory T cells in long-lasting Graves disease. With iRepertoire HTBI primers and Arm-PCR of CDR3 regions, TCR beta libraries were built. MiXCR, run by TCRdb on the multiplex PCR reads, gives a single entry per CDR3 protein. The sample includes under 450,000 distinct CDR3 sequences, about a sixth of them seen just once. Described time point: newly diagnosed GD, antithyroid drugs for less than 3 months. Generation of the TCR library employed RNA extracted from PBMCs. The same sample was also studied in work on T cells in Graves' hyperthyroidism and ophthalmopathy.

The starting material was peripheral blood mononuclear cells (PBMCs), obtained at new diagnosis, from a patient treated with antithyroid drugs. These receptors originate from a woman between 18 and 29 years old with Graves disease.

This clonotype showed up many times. In DNA form, the CDR3 reads TGCAGTGCCCCGGGCGGTGACTATGGCTACACCTTC. Protein product: CSAPGGDYGYTF. The chain joins TRBV20-1 to TRBJ1-2; D remains unclear. The ends were cut back, 6 bases at V and 3 bases at J, with 11 bases in the middle. CDR3 size: 12 residues. The germline V gene has CDR1 DFQATT and CDR2 SNEGSKA (reference sequence).

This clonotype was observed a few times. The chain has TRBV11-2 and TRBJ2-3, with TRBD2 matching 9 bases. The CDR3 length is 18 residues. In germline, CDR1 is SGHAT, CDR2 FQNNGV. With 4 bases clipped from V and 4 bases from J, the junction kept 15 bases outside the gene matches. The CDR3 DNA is TGTGCCAGCAGCTCCCGGGCGGGGCGGGAGGGCCCCTCAGATACGCAGTATTTT. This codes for CASSSRAGREGPSDTQYF.

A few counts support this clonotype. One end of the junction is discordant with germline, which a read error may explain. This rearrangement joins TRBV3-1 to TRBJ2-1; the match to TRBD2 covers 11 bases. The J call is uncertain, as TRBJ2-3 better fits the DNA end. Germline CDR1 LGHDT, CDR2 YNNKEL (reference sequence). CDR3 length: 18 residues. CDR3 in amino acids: CASSQDFSSGRTGDMQYF. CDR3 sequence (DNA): TGTGCCAGCAGCCAAGATTTCTCTAGCGGGAGGACCGGAGATATGCAGTATTTT.

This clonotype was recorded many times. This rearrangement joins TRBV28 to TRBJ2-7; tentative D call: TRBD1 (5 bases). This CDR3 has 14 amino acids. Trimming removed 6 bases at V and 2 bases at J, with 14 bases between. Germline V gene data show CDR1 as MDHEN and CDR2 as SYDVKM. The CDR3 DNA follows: TGTGCCAGCAGGGAAGCGAAGGGGCCCTACGAGCAGTACTTC. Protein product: CASREAKGPYEQYF.

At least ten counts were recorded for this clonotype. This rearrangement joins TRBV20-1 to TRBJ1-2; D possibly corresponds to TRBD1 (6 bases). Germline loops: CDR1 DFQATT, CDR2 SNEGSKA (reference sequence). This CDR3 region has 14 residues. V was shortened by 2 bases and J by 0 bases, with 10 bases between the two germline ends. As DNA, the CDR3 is TGCAGTGCTAGACGTCAGGGGTCTAACTATGGCTACACCTTC. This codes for CSARRQGSNYGYTF.

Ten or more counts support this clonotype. The CDR3 nucleotides are TGCAGTGCTAGACCCGAGACTAGCGCCTCCTACAATGAGCAGTTCTTC. Translating gives CSARPETSASYNEQFF. This rearrangement joins TRBV20-1 to TRBJ2-1, with 8 bases that match TRBD2. V gave up 2 bases and J gave up 0 bases; unmatched junction bases: 6. CDR3 length: 16 amino acids. Germline V gene lookup returns CDR1 DFQATT and CDR2 SNEGSKA (reference sequence).

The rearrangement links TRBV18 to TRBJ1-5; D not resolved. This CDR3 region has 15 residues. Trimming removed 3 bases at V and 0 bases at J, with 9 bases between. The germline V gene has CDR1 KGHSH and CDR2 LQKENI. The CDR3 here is CASSPADNSNQPQHF. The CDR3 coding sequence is TGTGCCAGCTCACCCGCAGACAATAGCAATCAGCCCCAGCATTTT. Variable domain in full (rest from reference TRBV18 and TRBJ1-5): NAGVMQNPRHLVRRRGQEARLRCSPMKGHSHVYWYRQLPEEGLKFMVYLQKENIIDESGMPKERFSAEFPKEGPSILRIQQVVRGDSAAYFCASSPADNSNQPQHFGDGTRLSIL.

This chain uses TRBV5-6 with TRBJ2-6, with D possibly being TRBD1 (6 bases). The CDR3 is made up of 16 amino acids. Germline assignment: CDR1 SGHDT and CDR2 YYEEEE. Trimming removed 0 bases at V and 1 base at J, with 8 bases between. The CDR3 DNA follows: TGTGCCAGCAGCTTGGCAGGGGTTTCTGGGGCCAACGTCCTGACTTTC. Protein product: CASSLAGVSGANVLTF.

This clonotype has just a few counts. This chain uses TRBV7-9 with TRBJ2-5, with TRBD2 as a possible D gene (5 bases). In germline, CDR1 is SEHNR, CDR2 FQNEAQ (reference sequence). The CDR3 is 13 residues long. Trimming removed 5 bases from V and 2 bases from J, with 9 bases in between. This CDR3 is CASSTERQETQYF. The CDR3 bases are TGTGCCAGCAGCACGGAGCGGCAAGAGACCCAGTACTTC.

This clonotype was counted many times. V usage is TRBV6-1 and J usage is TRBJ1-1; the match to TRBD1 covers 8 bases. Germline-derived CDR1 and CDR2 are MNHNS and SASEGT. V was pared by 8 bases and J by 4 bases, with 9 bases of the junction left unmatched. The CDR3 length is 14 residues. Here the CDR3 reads CASQGQALGTEAFF. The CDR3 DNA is TGTGCCAGCCAGGGACAGGCCCTAGGCACTGAAGCTTTCTTT.

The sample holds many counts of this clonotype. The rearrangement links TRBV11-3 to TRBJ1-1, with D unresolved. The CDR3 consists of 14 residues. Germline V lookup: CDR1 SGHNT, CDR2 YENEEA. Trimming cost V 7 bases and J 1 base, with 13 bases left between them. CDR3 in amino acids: CASTNGRANTEAFF. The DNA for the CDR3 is TGTGCCAGCACGAACGGGAGGGCGAACACTGAAGCTTTCTTT.

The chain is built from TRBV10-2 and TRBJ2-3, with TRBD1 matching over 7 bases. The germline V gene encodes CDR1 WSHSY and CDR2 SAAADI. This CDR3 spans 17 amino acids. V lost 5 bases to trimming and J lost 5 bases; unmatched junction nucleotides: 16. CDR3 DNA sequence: TGCGCCAGCAGTCTAACCCCGGGACAGAGGTACGGAGATACGCAGTATTTT. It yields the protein CASSLTPGQRYGDTQYF.

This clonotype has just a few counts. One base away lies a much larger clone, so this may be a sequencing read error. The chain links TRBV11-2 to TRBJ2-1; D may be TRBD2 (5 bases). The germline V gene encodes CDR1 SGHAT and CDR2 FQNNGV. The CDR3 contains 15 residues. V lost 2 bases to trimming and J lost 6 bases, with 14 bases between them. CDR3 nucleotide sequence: TGTGCCAGCAGCTTAATCTCCGGGGAGAGCAATGAGCAGTTCTTC. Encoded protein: CASSLISGESNEQFF.

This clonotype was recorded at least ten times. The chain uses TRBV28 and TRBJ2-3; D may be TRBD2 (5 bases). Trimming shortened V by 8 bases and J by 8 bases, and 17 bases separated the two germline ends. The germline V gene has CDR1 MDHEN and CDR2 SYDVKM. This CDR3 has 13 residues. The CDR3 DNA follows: TGTGCCAGCCGCGGTCAGGACTGGCGTACGCAGTATTTT. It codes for CASRGQDWRTQYF.

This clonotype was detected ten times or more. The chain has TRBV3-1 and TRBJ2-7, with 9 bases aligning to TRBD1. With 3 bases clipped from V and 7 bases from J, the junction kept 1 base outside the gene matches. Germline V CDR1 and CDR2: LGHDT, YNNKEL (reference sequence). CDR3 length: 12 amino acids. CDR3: CASSHGTGEQYF. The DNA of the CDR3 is TGTGCCAGCAGCCATGGGACAGGGGAGCAGTACTTC.

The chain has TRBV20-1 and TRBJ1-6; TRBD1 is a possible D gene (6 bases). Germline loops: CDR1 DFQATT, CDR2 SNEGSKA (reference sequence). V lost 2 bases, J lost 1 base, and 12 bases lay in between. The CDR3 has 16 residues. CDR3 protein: CSARPPGHSYNSPLHF. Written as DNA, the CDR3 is TGCAGTGCTAGACCACCGGGACATTCCTATAATTCACCCCTCCACTTT.

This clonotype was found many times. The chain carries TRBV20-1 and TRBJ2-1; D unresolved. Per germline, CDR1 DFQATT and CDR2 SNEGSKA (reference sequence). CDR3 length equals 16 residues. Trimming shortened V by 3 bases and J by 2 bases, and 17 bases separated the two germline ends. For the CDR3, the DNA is TGCAGTGCTAGTGATCCCCGGCGGTCCCCCTACAATGAGCAGTTCTTC. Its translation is CSASDPRRSPYNEQFF.

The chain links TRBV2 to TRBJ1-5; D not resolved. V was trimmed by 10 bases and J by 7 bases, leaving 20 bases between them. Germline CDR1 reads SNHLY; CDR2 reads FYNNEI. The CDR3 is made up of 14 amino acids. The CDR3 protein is CATSRDRSWQPQHF. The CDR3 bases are TGTGCCACCAGCAGAGATCGTAGTTGGCAGCCCCAGCATTTT.

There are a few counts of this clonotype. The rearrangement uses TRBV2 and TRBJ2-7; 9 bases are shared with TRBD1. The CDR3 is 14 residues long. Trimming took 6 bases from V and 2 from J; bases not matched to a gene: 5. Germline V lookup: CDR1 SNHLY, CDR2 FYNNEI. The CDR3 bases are TGTGCCAGCAGCAGGACAGGGGATGCCTACGAGCAGTACTTC. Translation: CASSRTGDAYEQYF.

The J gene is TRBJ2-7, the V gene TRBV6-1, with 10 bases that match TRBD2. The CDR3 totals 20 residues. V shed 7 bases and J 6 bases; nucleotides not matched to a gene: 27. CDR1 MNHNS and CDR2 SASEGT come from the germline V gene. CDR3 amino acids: CASTKRGYGREREGILEQYF. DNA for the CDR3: TGTGCCAGCACCAAGAGGGGGTACGGGAGGGAGCGGGAGGGCATACTCGAGCAGTACTTC.

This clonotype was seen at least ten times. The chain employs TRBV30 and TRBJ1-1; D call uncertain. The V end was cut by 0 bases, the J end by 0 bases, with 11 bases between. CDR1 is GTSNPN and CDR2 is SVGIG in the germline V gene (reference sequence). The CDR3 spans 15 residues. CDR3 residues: CAWSVKMGLNTEAFF. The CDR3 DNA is TGTGCCTGGAGTGTAAAGATGGGGTTGAACACTGAAGCTTTCTTT.

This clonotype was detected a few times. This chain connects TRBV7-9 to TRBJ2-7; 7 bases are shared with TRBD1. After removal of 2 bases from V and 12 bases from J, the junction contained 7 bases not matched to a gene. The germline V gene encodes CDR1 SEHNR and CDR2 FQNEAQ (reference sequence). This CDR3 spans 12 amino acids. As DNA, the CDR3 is TGTGCCAGCAGCTTACAAGGGGGCGTATGGTACTTC. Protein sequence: CASSLQGGVWYF.

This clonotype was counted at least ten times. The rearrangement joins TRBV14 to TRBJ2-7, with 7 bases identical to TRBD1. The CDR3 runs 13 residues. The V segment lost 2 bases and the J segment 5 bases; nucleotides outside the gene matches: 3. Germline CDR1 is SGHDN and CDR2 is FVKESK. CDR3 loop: CASSQQTGNEQYF. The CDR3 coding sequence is TGTGCCAGCAGCCAACAGACAGGGAACGAGCAGTACTTC.

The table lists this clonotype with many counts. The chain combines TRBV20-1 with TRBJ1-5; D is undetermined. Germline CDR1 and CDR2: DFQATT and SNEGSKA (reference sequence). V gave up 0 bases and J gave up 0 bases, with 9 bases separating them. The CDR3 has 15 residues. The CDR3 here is CSARDAEGSNQPQHF. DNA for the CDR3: TGCAGTGCTAGAGACGCGGAGGGTAGCAATCAGCCCCAGCATTTT.